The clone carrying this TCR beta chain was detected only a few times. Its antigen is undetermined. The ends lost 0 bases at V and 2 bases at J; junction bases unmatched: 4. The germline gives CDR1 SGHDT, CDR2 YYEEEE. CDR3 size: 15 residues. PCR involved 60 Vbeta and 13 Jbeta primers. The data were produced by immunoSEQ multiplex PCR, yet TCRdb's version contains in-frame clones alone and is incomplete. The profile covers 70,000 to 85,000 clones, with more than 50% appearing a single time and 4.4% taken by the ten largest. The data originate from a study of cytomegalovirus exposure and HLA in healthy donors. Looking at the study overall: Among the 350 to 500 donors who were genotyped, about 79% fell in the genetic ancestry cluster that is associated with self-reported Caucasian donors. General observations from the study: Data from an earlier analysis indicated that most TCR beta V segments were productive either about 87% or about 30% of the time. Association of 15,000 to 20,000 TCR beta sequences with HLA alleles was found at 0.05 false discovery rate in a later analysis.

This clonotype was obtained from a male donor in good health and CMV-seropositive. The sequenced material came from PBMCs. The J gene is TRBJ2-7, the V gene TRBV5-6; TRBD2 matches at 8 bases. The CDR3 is CASSLAGGGAYEQYF. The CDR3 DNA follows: TGTGCCAGCAGCTTGGCCGGGGGGGGCGCCTACGAGCAGTACTTC.